Below, 29 T cell receptor beta chains from the same sample are listed, as sequenced in a study of early T cells in non-severe SARS-CoV-2 infection. TCRdb passed the 5' RACE reads through MiXCR, listing each CDR3 protein once. This sample has fewer than 120,000 distinct CDR3 sequences; 10% to 15% occur once, and the top ten carry 3% to 4.5%. The sample consisted of whole blood, taken at baseline. These receptors were taken from an adult who was a healthcare worker with PCR-confirmed SARS-CoV-2 infection or an uninfected control (not recorded which).

This clonotype has only a few counts. This chain joins TRBV3-1 and TRBJ2-1; 12 bases agree with TRBD2. Germline V lookup: CDR1 LGHDT, CDR2 YNNKEL (reference sequence). The CDR3 consists of 16 residues. J was trimmed by 8 bases and V by 3 bases; bases with no gene match: 8. CDR3 sequence reads: CASSHDQTSGGYEQFF. The DNA of the CDR3 is TGTGCCAGCAGCCATGACCAGACTAGCGGGGGCTATGAGCAGTTCTTC.

V is TRBV7-2 and J is TRBJ2-7; D gene ambiguous. Trimming took 10 bases from V and 0 from J, leaving 13 bases between them. Germline lookup yields CDR1 SGHTA and CDR2 FQGNSA. The CDR3 is made up of 13 amino acids. CDR3 DNA sequence: TGTGCCACCCGACGGCCGAGCTCCTACGAGCAGTACTTC. Encoded protein: CATRRPSSYEQYF.

The genes are TRBV7-3 and TRBJ1-1, with TRBD1 as a possible D gene (5 bases). The CDR3 sequence is 15 residues long. V shed 3 bases and J shed 3 bases, with 14 bases lying between them. Germline V gene sequence: CDR1 SGHTA, CDR2 FQGTGA. DNA for the CDR3: TGTGCCAGCAGCTTTGACGGGACGACGGACACTGAAGCTTTCTTT. It encodes CASSFDGTTDTEAFF. The whole variable domain, filled in from reference TRBV7-3 and TRBJ1-1, reads GAGVSQTPSNKVTEKGKYVELRCDPISGHTALYWYRQSLGQGPEFLIYFQGTGAADDSGLPNDRFFAVRPEGSVSTLKIQRTERGDSAVYLCASSFDGTTDTEAFFGQGTRLTVV.

This clonotype was counted ten times or more. V gene TRBV27 combines with J gene TRBJ1-6; D gene ambiguous. The germline V gene encodes CDR1 MNHEY and CDR2 SMNVEV (reference sequence). Trimming left V 3 bases short and J 5 bases short, with 2 bases between. The CDR3 loop spans 12 amino acids. CDR3 DNA sequence: TGTGCCAGCAGTTTGGATAATTCACCCCTCCACTTT. Protein sequence: CASSLDNSPLHF.

The rearrangement joins TRBV6-5 to TRBJ2-3; maybe TRBD2 (7 bases). Between the trimmed V and J ends, which lost 0 bases and 5 bases, there was a span of 12 bases. Germline CDR1 is MNHEY and CDR2 is SVGAGI. There are 15 residues in the CDR3. Here the CDR3 DNA reads TGTGCCAGCAGTTACTCGGGGGGGCTGGGAGATACGCAGTATTTT. It translates to CASSYSGGLGDTQYF.

The V call is TRBV15, the J call TRBJ2-3, with 9 bases identical to TRBD2. CDR3 length: 18 residues. Trimming cost V 0 bases and J 5 bases; bases outside gene matches: 12. Germline CDR1 and CDR2: LNHNV and YYDKDF (reference sequence). The CDR3 region has the DNA TGTGCCACCAGCAGAGAGGAGGATAGCGGGAGTTGGTTAGATACGCAGTATTTT. Its protein is CATSREEDSGSWLDTQYF.

Many counts were recorded for this clonotype. V is TRBV12-3 or TRBV12-4 and J is TRBJ2-6; the D gene is possibly TRBD2 (5 bases). Trimming left V 7 bases short and J 0 bases short, with 7 bases between. This CDR3 is built from 14 residues. The CDR3 bases are TGTGCCAGCACACGGGGCTCTGGGGCCAACGTCCTGACTTTC. Amino acid sequence: CASTRGSGANVLTF.

This clonotype turned up a few times. V usage is TRBV19 and J usage is TRBJ2-5; 12 bases match TRBD2. The CDR3 totals 14 residues. V gave up 4 bases and J gave up 6 bases; unmatched junction bases: 3. Germline CDR1 reads LNHDA; CDR2 reads SQIVND (reference sequence). The CDR3 DNA is TGTGCCAGTAGTACGACTAGCGGGGGAAAGACCCAGTACTTC. This translates into CASSTTSGGKTQYF. Full variable domain (remainder filled in from reference TRBV19 and TRBJ2-5): DGGITQSPKYLFRKEGQNVTLSCEQNLNHDAMYWYRQDPGQGLRLIYYSQIVNDFQKGDIAEGYSVSREKKESFPLTVTSAQKNPTAFYLCASSTTSGGKTQYFGPGTRLLVL.

V usage is TRBV11-2 and J usage is TRBJ1-6, with D perhaps TRBD1 (5 bases). Germline lookup yields CDR1 SGHAT and CDR2 FQNNGV. CDR3 length: 15 residues. Trimming removed 6 bases at V and 9 bases at J, with 18 bases between. The CDR3 region is CASRFRMTDTSPLHF. The CDR3 DNA sequence: TGTGCCAGCAGGTTCAGGATGACAGATACTTCACCCCTCCACTTT.

V is TRBV5-1 and J is TRBJ1-4, with a possible D match to TRBD1 (5 bases). Germline CDR1 SGHRS, CDR2 YFSETQ. CDR3 length: 13 amino acids. Between the trimmed V and J ends, which lost 0 bases and 5 bases, there was a span of 5 bases. The CDR3 nucleotides read TGCGCCAGCAGCTTGGGGGGGAATGAAAAACTGTTTTTT. This translates into CASSLGGNEKLFF.

The chain employs TRBV12-3 or TRBV12-4 and TRBJ1-6; D call uncertain. The CDR3 consists of 14 residues. Trimming stripped 5 bases from V and 13 bases from J, with 18 bases between. In DNA form, the CDR3 reads TGTGCCAGCAGTCTAAGGGTGGACGGATTGCCCCTCCACTTT. Its translation: CASSLRVDGLPLHF.

This clonotype was counted many times. The gene calls are TRBV20-1 and TRBJ2-1; TRBD2 might be the D (6 bases). Germline CDR1 DFQATT, CDR2 SNEGSKA (reference sequence). Deletions cut 3 bases from V and 0 bases from J, with 9 bases between. The CDR3 consists of 14 residues. CDR3 region: CSASGGSSYNEQFF. The DNA of the CDR3 is TGCAGTGCTAGTGGGGGGAGCTCCTACAATGAGCAGTTCTTC.

This clonotype was seen a few times. The CDR3 here is CASSQVTSEDTQYF. DNA of the CDR3: TGTGCCAGCAGCCAAGTTACTAGCGAGGATACGCAGTATTTT. The V call is TRBV3-1, the J call TRBJ2-3, with 7 bases aligning to TRBD2. The V segment lost 1 base and the J segment 6 bases; nucleotides outside the gene matches: 4. CDR1 LGHDT and CDR2 YNNKEL come from the germline V gene (reference sequence). The CDR3 is made up of 14 amino acids.

This clonotype has a handful of counts. The chain uses TRBV6-5 and TRBJ2-1; tentative D call: TRBD2 (5 bases). Germline V gives CDR1 MNHEY, CDR2 SVGAGI. The germline V and J ends were trimmed by 0 bases and 7 bases, with 10 bases remaining between them. This CDR3 contains 14 residues. This CDR3 reads CASSYSPSKNEQFF. CDR3 sequence (DNA): TGTGCCAGCAGTTACTCTCCTAGCAAGAATGAGCAGTTCTTC.

This chain connects TRBV28 to TRBJ2-7, with a weak D call TRBD2 (6 bases). Trimming shortened V by 2 bases and J by 2 bases, and 16 bases separated the two germline ends. Looked up from germline, CDR1 is MDHEN and CDR2 is SYDVKM. This CDR3 is built from 16 residues. The CDR3 is CASSLRVGSGPYEQYF. The CDR3 region has the DNA TGTGCCAGCAGTTTAAGAGTGGGGAGCGGGCCCTACGAGCAGTACTTC.

This clonotype was picked up many times. This chain links TRBV10-3 with TRBJ1-5, with a possible D match to TRBD1 (5 bases). The CDR3 is made up of 13 amino acids. V gave up 10 bases and J gave up 3 bases, with 13 bases separating them. CDR1 ENHRY and CDR2 SYGVKD come from the germline V gene. CDR3 residues: CATGGAHNQPQHF. CDR3 in DNA: TGTGCCACCGGGGGAGCCCACAATCAGCCCCAGCATTTT.

J is TRBJ2-2 and V is TRBV7-2, with D possibly matching TRBD2 (5 bases). Trimming pared 5 bases from V and 7 bases from J, leaving 14 bases between. Per the germline V gene, CDR1 is SGHTA and CDR2 is FQGNSA. The CDR3 loop spans 14 amino acids. The CDR3 sequence: CASSPTFSGGELFF. Here the CDR3 DNA reads TGTGCCAGCAGCCCAACCTTCAGCGGCGGGGAGCTGTTTTTT.

V is TRBV4-1 and J is TRBJ1-6; a weak D match, TRBD1 (5 bases). V lost 3 bases, J lost 8 bases, and 20 bases lay in between. In germline, CDR1 is MGHRA, CDR2 YSYEKL. The CDR3 contains 17 residues. This CDR3 reads CASSHGVGGALDSPLHF. CDR3 DNA sequence: TGCGCCAGCAGCCATGGAGTTGGAGGGGCCCTAGATTCACCCCTCCACTTT.

This clonotype was seen a few times. J is TRBJ1-1 and V is TRBV4-1, with no clear D. The CDR3 is 16 residues long. The germline CDR1 and CDR2 sequences are MGHRA and YSYEKL. Trimming stripped 6 bases from V and 3 bases from J, with 20 bases between. Written as DNA, the CDR3 is TGCGCCAGCAGTCAATCCCCTTGGGGAGCCTACACTGAAGCTTTCTTT. Its translation: CASSQSPWGAYTEAFF.

V and J are TRBV14 and TRBJ1-1; the D is unclear. Trimming shortened V by 1 base and J by 3 bases, and 6 bases separated the two germline ends. The CDR3 totals 13 residues. Germline CDR1 is SGHDN and CDR2 is FVKESK. CDR3 sequence reads: CASSQGSDTEAFF. CDR3 bases: TGTGCCAGCAGCCAAGGATCAGACACTGAAGCTTTCTTT.

The V call is TRBV29-1, the J call TRBJ2-4, with D possibly TRBD2 on 5 matching bases. The germline gives CDR1 SQVTM, CDR2 ANQGSEA. This CDR3 contains 17 residues. The V gene lost 4 bases and the J gene lost 5 bases, with 24 bases spanning the gap. DNA of the CDR3: TGCAGCGTTGGAATGTATTTCGGAGGTCCCCCACAAAACATTCAGTACTTC. Translating gives CSVGMYFGGPPQNIQYF.

This clonotype was counted only a few times. The chain employs TRBV29-1 and TRBJ2-1, with 8 bases that match TRBD1. Losses at the gene ends were 5 bases for V and 6 bases for J; bases not matched to a gene: 3. Germline values: CDR1 SQVTM, CDR2 ANQGSEA. This CDR3 contains 12 residues. The CDR3: CSVPQGGNEQFF. CDR3 DNA: TGCAGCGTTCCACAGGGGGGCAATGAGCAGTTCTTC.

DNA for the CDR3: TGTGCCAGCAAAGACAGACTGACCTACGAGCAGTACTTC. Its translation is CASKDRLTYEQYF. The chain uses TRBV28 and TRBJ2-7, with D maybe TRBD1 (5 bases). This CDR3 has 13 residues. Germline V gene data show CDR1 as MDHEN and CDR2 as SYDVKM. Trimming removed 7 bases from V and 2 bases from J, with 12 bases in between.

The rearrangement links TRBV5-1 to TRBJ2-1; D not certain. Per the germline V gene, CDR1 is SGHRS and CDR2 is YFSETQ. CDR3 size: 14 residues. V was pared by 9 bases and J by 10 bases, with 23 bases between. CDR3 sequence reads: CATGIGASSGEQFF. The DNA for the CDR3 is TGCGCCACCGGAATTGGCGCCTCCTCAGGAGAGCAGTTCTTC.

J is TRBJ2-7 and V is TRBV2; 8 bases are shared with TRBD1. The CDR3 contains 12 residues. Germline lookup yields CDR1 SNHLY and CDR2 FYNNEI. The V and J ends lost 8 bases and 6 bases, in that order; junction bases with no gene match: 6. The CDR3 DNA sequence: TGTGCCAGCGCACAGGGGGTCGGCGAGCAGTACTTC. Translated: CASAQGVGEQYF.

The chain carries TRBV18 and TRBJ1-6, with D possibly TRBD1 on 6 matching bases. Germline CDR1 is KGHSH and CDR2 is LQKENI. The CDR3 totals 17 residues. Trimming removed 1 base from V and 0 bases from J, with 10 bases in between. Here the CDR3 reads CASSPLTGYSYNSPLHF. The CDR3 DNA is TGTGCCAGCTCACCACTTACAGGGTACTCCTATAATTCACCCCTCCACTTT.

This clonotype appeared a few times. The chain carries TRBV27 and TRBJ2-7; D remains ambiguous. The length of the CDR3 is 14 residues. The V end was cut by 2 bases, the J end by 0 bases, with 8 bases between. Germline CDR1 MNHEY, CDR2 SMNVEV (reference sequence). CDR3 nucleotides: TGTGCCAGCAGTTTAGTAGTTAGCTCCTACGAGCAGTACTTC. This gives the protein CASSLVVSSYEQYF.

Ten or more counts support this clonotype. The CDR3 DNA is TGTGCCAGCAGCGTAAACAGTGGCAACATTCAGTACTTC. It is translated as CASSVNSGNIQYF. The chain uses TRBV7-3 and TRBJ2-4; D is undetermined. The CDR3 is made up of 13 amino acids. Germline V lookup: CDR1 SGHTA, CDR2 FQGTGA. With 5 bases removed from V and 7 bases from J, the gap between germline ends came to 12 bases.

This clonotype was recorded a few times. The rearrangement uses TRBV30 and TRBJ2-1; TRBD2 aligns across 8 bases. The J segment lost 8 bases and the V segment lost 3 bases, leaving 3 bases of the junction unmatched. This CDR3 spans 12 amino acids. Germline V gives CDR1 GTSNPN, CDR2 SVGIG (reference sequence). CDR3 in amino acids: CAWRTAGDEQFF. The CDR3, as DNA: TGTGCCTGGAGAACAGCGGGGGATGAGCAGTTCTTC.